This entry lists 20 T cell receptor beta chains sequenced from one sample in a study of early T cells in non-severe SARS-CoV-2 infection. TCRdb independently ran MiXCR on the 5' RACE reads; one entry per CDR3 protein. The sample has under 80,000 distinct CDR3 sequences, 10% to 15% seen once. Sequencing was carried out using whole blood. The receptors originated from an adult who was a healthcare worker with PCR-confirmed SARS-CoV-2 infection or an uninfected control (not recorded which).

In this sample, this clonotype turned up many times. V is TRBV5-5 and J is TRBJ2-7; D perhaps matches TRBD2 (6 bases). The CDR3 has 15 amino acids. Germline V gene data show CDR1 as SGHKS and CDR2 as YYEKEE (reference sequence). V lost 1 base to trimming and J lost 1 base, with 12 bases between them. The CDR3, as DNA: TGTGCCAGCAGCTTGAGCTGGGGACTTTCCTACGAGCAGTACTTC. Its protein is CASSLSWGLSYEQYF.

In this sample, this clonotype turned up many times. V usage is TRBV7-6 and J usage is TRBJ2-1; 10 nucleotides line up with TRBD2. Unmatched junction bases numbered 7, after V lost 1 base and J lost 7 bases. Germline CDR1 is SGHVS and CDR2 is FNYEAQ. The CDR3 covers 16 residues. As DNA, the CDR3 is TGTGCCAGCAGCTTAGTTCCTAGCGGGGGAGGAAATGAGCAGTTCTTC. It specifies CASSLVPSGGGNEQFF.

CDR3 sequence (DNA): TGCGCCAGCAGCGGGGGGGACCGGGAGCAGTACTTC. This encodes CASSGGDREQYF. V is TRBV5-1 and J is TRBJ2-7; 7 nucleotides line up with TRBD2. CDR1 and CDR2 (germline): SGHRS, YFSETQ. The length of the CDR3 is 12 residues. J lost 7 bases, V lost 4 bases, and 5 bases had no gene match.

A note on this clonotype: A much larger clone differs from this one at a single base, so this may be a read error. The rearrangement joins TRBV5-1 to TRBJ1-5; 8 bases align to TRBD1. Germline V gene lookup returns CDR1 SGHRS and CDR2 YFSETQ. The CDR3 covers 14 residues. CDR3 DNA sequence: TGCACCAGCAGCTATGGACAGGGTGGCTCTGCCCAGCATTTT. It specifies CTSSYGQGGSAQHF.

This clonotype was picked up many times. The chain has TRBV7-9 and TRBJ2-7; no definite D call. CDR3 length equals 12 residues. Per germline, CDR1 SEHNR and CDR2 FQNEAQ (reference sequence). Trimming removed 5 bases at V and 3 bases at J, with 8 bases between. The CDR3 sequence is CASSQEFYEQYF. The CDR3 DNA follows: TGTGCCAGCAGCCAAGAATTCTACGAGCAGTACTTC.

Here the CDR3 DNA reads TGCAGCGTTGTTGACAGCGCCTACGAGCAGTACTTC. This gives the protein CSVVDSAYEQYF. This chain links TRBV29-1 with TRBJ2-7; TRBD1 is a possible D gene (5 bases). V was trimmed by 4 bases and J by 2 bases, leaving 9 bases between them. In germline, CDR1 is SQVTM, CDR2 ANQGSEA. The CDR3 runs 12 residues.

This clonotype was seen just once. The chain combines TRBV27 with TRBJ2-5, with unresolved D. This CDR3 is 13 amino acids long. V was shortened by 5 bases and J by 3 bases, with 10 bases between the two germline ends. The V gene's germline CDR1 is MNHEY and CDR2 SMNVEV (reference sequence). CDR3: CASSQLREETQYF. CDR3 in DNA: TGTGCCAGCAGTCAATTGAGAGAAGAGACCCAGTACTTC.

This chain connects TRBV7-3 to TRBJ1-6, with D possibly TRBD1 on 6 matching bases. V lost 5 bases and J 6 bases, leaving 17 bases between the germline ends. The CDR3 is 16 amino acids. Germline loops: CDR1 SGHTA, CDR2 FQGTGA. CDR3: CASSKQGPRFNSPLHF. CDR3 coding DNA: TGTGCCAGCAGCAAACAGGGACCGAGGTTTAATTCACCCCTCCACTTT. Variable domain in full (rest from reference TRBV7-3 and TRBJ1-6): GAGVSQTPSNKVTEKGKYVELRCDPISGHTALYWYRQSLGQGPEFLIYFQGTGAADDSGLPNDRFFAVRPEGSVSTLKIQRTERGDSAVYLCASSKQGPRFNSPLHFGNGTRLTVT.

At least ten counts were recorded for this clonotype. The genes are TRBV4-3 and TRBJ2-2; possible D gene TRBD1, 5 bases. This CDR3 is 19 amino acids long. V lost 0 bases and J 0 bases, leaving 17 bases between the germline ends. The germline CDR1 and CDR2 sequences are LGHNA and YSLEER. CDR3 sequence reads: CASSQDTRGGISNTGELFF. CDR3 sequence (DNA): TGCGCCAGCAGCCAAGATACAAGGGGCGGTATATCGAACACCGGGGAGCTGTTTTTT.

The chain joins TRBV20-1 to TRBJ1-1; a possible D gene is TRBD1 (5 bases). The V and J ends lost 3 bases and 1 base respectively, with 18 bases between them. The CDR3 runs to 16 residues. Germline V lookup: CDR1 DFQATT, CDR2 SNEGSKA (reference sequence). The CDR3 here is CSARGVISVRNTEAFF. The CDR3 DNA reads TGCAGTGCTAGGGGGGTTATCTCCGTACGGAACACTGAAGCTTTCTTT.

The genes are TRBV7-3 and TRBJ2-5; tentatively, D is TRBD1 (6 bases). V shed 5 bases and J shed 4 bases, with 11 bases lying between them. The length of the CDR3 is 13 residues. Germline V gene lookup returns CDR1 SGHTA and CDR2 FQGTGA. CDR3 in amino acids: CASSPLGGETQYF. The CDR3 DNA is TGTGCCAGCAGCCCCTTAGGGGGAGAGACCCAGTACTTC.

V gene TRBV6-6 combines with J gene TRBJ2-2; D assignment may be TRBD1 or TRBD2 (5 bases each). Germline CDR1 is MNHNY and CDR2 is SVGAGI (reference sequence). The V gene lost 7 bases and the J gene lost 0 bases, with 24 bases spanning the gap. This CDR3 is built from 19 residues. CDR3 DNA: TGTGCCAGCACCCGGGGTGGCAGGGATTATTTCGCGAACACCGGGGAGCTGTTTTTT. Its translation is CASTRGGRDYFANTGELFF.

This clonotype appeared many times. This sequence joins TRBV5-1 and TRBJ2-3, with 13 bases matching TRBD2. CDR3 size: 18 residues. V shed 4 bases and J 0 bases; nucleotides not matched to a gene: 8. The germline V gene has CDR1 SGHRS and CDR2 YFSETQ. For the CDR3, the DNA is TGCGCCAGCAGCCAGCTCGGACTAGCGGGGGTTAGCACAGATACGCAGTATTTT. Its protein product is CASSQLGLAGVSTDTQYF.

This clonotype showed up just a few times. The chain combines TRBV4-1 with TRBJ2-2; TRBD1 aligns across 8 bases. V was pared by 7 bases and J by 2 bases, with 9 bases of the junction left unmatched. Germline-derived CDR1 and CDR2 are MGHRA and YSYEKL. The CDR3 spans 16 residues. Written as DNA, the CDR3 is TGCGCCAGCACCCGGACAGGGATCATCAACACCGGGGAGCTGTTTTTT. Translation gives CASTRTGIINTGELFF.

There are a few counts of this clonotype. The rearrangement joins TRBV15 to TRBJ2-2; a weak D match, TRBD2 (6 bases). The CDR3 spans 16 residues. The germline V gene has CDR1 LNHNV and CDR2 YYDKDF (reference sequence). The ends were cut back, 0 bases at V and 5 bases at J, with 13 bases in the middle. As DNA, the CDR3 is TGTGCCACCAGCAGAGATCTGACACTAGCAACCGGGGAGCTGTTTTTT. The encoded protein is CATSRDLTLATGELFF.

This clonotype has at least ten counts. The CDR3 region is CASTGDSYGYTF. The DNA of the CDR3 is TGTGCCAGCACCGGAGACAGCTATGGCTACACCTTC. The chain has TRBV25-1 and TRBJ1-2, with a possible D match to TRBD1 (5 bases). The CDR3 is 12 residues long. The germline CDR1 and CDR2 sequences are MGHDK and SYGVNS. The ends were cut back, 7 bases at V and 4 bases at J, with 10 bases in the middle.

The table lists this clonotype with many counts. The genes are TRBV9 and TRBJ2-3; 9 bases line up with TRBD1. V trimming: 0 bases; J trimming: 6 bases; junction bases outside the gene matches: 5. Germline lookup yields CDR1 SGDLS and CDR2 YYNGEE. This CDR3 contains 15 residues. The CDR3 loop is CASSVGTGEGDTQYF. CDR3 nucleotides: TGTGCCAGCAGCGTAGGGACAGGGGAAGGGGATACGCAGTATTTT. The variable domain in full, completed from reference TRBV9 and TRBJ2-3, reads DSGVTQTPKHLITATGQRVTLRCSPRSGDLSVYWYQQSLDQGLQFLIQYYNGEERAKGNILERFSAQQFPDLHSELNLSSLELGDSALYFCASSVGTGEGDTQYFGPGTRLTVL.

This clonotype has only a few counts. The chain joins TRBV7-6 to TRBJ2-2; 7 bases map to TRBD1. Looked up from germline, CDR1 is SGHVS and CDR2 is FNYEAQ. CDR3 length: 16 residues. V shed 3 bases and J 0 bases; nucleotides not matched to a gene: 4. CDR3 coding DNA: TGTGCCAGCAGCTTCGGGACAGCCGCGAACACCGGGGAGCTGTTTTTT. Protein: CASSFGTAANTGELFF. The entire variable domain, with the rest obtained from reference TRBV7-6 and TRBJ2-2, is as follows: GAGVSQSPRYKVTKRGQDVALRCDPISGHVSLYWYRQALGQGPEFLTYFNYEAQQDKSGLPNDRFSAERPEGSISTLTIQRTEQRDSAMYRCASSFGTAANTGELFFGEGSRLTVL.

The table lists this clonotype with many counts. V is TRBV7-9 and J is TRBJ2-7, with a tentative D call TRBD1 (6 bases). V lost 5 bases, J lost 3 bases, and 14 bases lay in between. This CDR3 region has 14 residues. Germline assignment: CDR1 SEHNR and CDR2 FQNEAQ (reference sequence). This CDR3 reads CASSVPGQSYEQYF. For the CDR3, the DNA is TGTGCCAGCAGCGTACCGGGACAAAGCTACGAGCAGTACTTC.

There are many counts of this clonotype. The J gene is TRBJ1-3, the V gene TRBV19; D remains ambiguous. The CDR3 has 13 amino acids. CDR1 is LNHDA, CDR2 SQIVND, per germline (reference sequence). V lost 8 bases and J lost 0, with 8 bases in between. The CDR3 sequence: CASRTNSGNTIYF. The CDR3 nucleotides are TGTGCCAGTCGGACCAACTCTGGAAACACCATATATTTT.